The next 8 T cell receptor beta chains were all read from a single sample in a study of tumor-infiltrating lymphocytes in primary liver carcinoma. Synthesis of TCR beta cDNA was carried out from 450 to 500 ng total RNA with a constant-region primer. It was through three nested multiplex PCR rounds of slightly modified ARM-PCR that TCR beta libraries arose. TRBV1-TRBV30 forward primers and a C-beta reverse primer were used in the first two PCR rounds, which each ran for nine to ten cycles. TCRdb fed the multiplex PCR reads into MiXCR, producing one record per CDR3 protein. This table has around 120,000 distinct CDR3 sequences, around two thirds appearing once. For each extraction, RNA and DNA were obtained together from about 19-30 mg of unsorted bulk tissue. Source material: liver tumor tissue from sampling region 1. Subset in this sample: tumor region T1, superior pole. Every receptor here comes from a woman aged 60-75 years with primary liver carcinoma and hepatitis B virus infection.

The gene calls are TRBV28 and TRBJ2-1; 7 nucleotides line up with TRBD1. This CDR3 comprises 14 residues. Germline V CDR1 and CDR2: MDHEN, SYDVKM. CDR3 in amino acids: CVSSLTGPYNEQFF. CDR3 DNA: TGTGTCAGTAGTTTGACAGGGCCCTACAATGAGCAGTTCTTC.

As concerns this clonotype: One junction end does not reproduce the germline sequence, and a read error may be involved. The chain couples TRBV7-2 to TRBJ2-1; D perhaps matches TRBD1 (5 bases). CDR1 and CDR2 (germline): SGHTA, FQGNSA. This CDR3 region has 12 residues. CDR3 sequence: CAGSSPDPQGFF. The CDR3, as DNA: TGTGCCGGCAGCTCACCTGACCCGCAGGGGTTCTTC. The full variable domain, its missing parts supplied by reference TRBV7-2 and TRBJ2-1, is GAGVSQSPSNKVTEKGKDVELRCDPISGHTALYWYRQSLGQGLEFLIYFQGNSAPDKSGLPSDRFSAERTGGSVSTLTIQRTQQEDSAVYLCAGSSPDPQGFFGPGTRLTVL.

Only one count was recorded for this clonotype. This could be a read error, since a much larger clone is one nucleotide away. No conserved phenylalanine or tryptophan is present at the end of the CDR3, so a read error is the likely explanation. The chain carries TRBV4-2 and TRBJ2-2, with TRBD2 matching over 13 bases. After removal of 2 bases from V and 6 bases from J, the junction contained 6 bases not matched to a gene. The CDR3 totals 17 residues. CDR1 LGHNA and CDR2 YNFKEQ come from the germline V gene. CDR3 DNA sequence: TGTGCCAGCAGCCAAAAAGGGACTAGCGGGGTCCCCGGGGAGCTGTTTATT. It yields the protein CASSQKGTSGVPGELFI.

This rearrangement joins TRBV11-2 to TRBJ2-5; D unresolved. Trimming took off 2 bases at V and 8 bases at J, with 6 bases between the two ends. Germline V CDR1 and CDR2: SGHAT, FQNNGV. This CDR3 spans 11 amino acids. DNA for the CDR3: TGTGCCAGCAGCTTAAGTGGAACCCAGTACTTC. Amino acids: CASSLSGTQYF.

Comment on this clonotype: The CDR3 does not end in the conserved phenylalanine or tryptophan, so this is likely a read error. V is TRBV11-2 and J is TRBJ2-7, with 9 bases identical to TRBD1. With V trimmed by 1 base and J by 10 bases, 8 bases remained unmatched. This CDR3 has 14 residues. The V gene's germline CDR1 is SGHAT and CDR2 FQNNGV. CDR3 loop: CASSLVGTGLGQYL. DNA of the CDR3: TGTGCCAGCAGCTTAGTCGGGACAGGGCTGGGTCAGTACCTC.

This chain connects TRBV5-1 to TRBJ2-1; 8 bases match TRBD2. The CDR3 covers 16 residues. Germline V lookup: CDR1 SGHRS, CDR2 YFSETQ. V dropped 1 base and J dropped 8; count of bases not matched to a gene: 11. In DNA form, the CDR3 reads TGCGCCAGCAGCTTGAGTTCAGCGGGAGTGGGCGATGAGCAGTTCTTC. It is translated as CASSLSSAGVGDEQFF.

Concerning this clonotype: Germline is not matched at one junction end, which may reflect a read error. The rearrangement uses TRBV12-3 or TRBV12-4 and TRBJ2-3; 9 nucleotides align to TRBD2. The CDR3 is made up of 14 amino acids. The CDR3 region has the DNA TGTGCTAGCAGAAGACTAGCGGGCACAGATACGCAGTATTTT. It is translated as CASRRLAGTDTQYF.

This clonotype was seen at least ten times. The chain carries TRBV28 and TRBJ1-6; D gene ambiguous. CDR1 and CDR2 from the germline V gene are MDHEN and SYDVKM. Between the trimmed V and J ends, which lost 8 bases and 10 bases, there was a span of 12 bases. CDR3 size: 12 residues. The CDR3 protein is CASGRPNSPLHF. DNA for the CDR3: TGTGCCAGCGGAAGACCCAACTCACCCCTCCACTTT.